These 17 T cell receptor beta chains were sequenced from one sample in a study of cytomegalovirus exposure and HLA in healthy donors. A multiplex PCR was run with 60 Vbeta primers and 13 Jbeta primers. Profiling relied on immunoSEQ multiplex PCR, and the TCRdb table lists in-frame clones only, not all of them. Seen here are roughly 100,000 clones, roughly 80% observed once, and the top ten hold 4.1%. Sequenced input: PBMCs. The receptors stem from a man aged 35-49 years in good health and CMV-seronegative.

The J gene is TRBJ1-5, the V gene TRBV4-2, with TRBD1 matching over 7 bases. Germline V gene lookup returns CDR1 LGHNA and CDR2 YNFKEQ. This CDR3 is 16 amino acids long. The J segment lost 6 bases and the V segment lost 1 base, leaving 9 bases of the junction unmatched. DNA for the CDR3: TGTGCCAGCAGCCAAGGGTCGACAGGGATGGCTCAGCCCCAGCATTTT. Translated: CASSQGSTGMAQPQHF.

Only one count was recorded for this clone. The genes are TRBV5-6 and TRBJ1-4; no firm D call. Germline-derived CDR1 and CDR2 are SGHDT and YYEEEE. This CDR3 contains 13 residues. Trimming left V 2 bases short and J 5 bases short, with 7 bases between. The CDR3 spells CASSFQKNEKLFF. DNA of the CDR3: TGTGCCAGCAGCTTTCAGAAAAATGAAAAACTGTTTTTT.

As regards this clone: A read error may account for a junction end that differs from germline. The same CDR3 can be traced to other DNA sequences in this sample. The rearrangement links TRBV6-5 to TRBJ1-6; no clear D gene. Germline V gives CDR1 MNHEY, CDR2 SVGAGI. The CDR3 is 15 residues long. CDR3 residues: CASRPPSSYNSPLHF. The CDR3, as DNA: TGTGCCAGCAGACCTCCTAGCTCCTATAATTCCCCCCTCCACTTT.

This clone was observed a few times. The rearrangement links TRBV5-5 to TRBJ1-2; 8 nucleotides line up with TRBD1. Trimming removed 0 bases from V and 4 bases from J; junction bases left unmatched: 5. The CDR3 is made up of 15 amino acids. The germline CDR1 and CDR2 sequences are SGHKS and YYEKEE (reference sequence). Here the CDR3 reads CASSLAQGAIYGYTF. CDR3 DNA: TGTGCCAGCAGCTTGGCTCAGGGGGCCATCTATGGCTACACCTTC.

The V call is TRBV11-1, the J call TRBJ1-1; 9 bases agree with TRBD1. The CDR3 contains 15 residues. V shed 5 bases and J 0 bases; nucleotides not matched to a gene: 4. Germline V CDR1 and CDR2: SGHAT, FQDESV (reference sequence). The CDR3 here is CASSLRQGVNTEAFF. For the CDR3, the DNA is TGTGCCAGCAGCCTCAGACAGGGGGTGAACACTGAAGCTTTCTTT. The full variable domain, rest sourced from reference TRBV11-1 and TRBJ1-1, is EAEVAQSPRYKITEKSQAVAFWCDPISGHATLYWYRQILGQGPELLVQFQDESVVDDSQLPKDRFSAERLKGVDSTLKIQPAELGDSAMYLCASSLRQGVNTEAFFGQGTRLTVV.

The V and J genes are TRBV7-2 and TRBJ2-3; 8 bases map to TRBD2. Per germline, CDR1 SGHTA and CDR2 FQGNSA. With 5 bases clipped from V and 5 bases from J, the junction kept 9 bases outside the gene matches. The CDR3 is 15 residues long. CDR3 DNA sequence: TGTGCCAGCAGCCAGACGGGAGGGGAGGGAGATACGCAGTATTTT. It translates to CASSQTGGEGDTQYF.

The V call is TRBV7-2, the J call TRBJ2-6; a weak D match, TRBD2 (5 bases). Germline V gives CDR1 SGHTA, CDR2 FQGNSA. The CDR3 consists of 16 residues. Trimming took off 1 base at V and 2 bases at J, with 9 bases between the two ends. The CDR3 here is CASSLGPGAGANVLTF. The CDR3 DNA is TGTGCCAGCAGCTTAGGCCCCGGGGCTGGGGCCAACGTCCTGACTTTC.

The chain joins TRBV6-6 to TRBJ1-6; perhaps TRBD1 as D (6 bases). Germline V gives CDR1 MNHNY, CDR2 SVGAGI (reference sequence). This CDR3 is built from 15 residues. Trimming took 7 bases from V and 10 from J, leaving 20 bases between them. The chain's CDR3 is CASNPSQGNRSPLHF. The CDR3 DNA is TGTGCCAGCAACCCATCCCAGGGGAATAGGTCACCCCTCCACTTT.

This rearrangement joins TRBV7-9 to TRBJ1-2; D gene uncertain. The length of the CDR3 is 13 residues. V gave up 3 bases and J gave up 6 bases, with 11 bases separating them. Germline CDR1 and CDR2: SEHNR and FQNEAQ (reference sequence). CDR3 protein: CASSFGFRDGYTF. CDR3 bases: TGTGCCAGCAGCTTCGGGTTTCGGGATGGCTACACCTTC. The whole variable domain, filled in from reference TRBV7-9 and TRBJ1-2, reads DTGVSQNPRHKITKRGQNVTFRCDPISEHNRLYWYRQTLGQGPEFLTYFQNEAQLEKSRLLSDRFSAERPKGSFSTLEIQRTEQGDSAMYLCASSFGFRDGYTFGSGTRLTVV.

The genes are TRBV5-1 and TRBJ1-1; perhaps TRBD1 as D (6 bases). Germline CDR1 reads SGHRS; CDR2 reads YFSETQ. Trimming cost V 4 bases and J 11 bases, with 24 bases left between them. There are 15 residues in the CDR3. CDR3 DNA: TGCGCCAGCAGCGCATTACAGGGCGGCAGAGAAGCGGCTTTCTTT. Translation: CASSALQGGREAAFF.

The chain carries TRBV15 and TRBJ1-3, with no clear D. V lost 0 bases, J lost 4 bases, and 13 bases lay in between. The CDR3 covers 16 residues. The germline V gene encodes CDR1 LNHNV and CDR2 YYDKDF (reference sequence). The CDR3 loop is CATSRDWQVSGNTIYF. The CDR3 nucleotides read TGTGCCACCAGCAGAGATTGGCAGGTCTCGGGAAACACCATATATTTT.

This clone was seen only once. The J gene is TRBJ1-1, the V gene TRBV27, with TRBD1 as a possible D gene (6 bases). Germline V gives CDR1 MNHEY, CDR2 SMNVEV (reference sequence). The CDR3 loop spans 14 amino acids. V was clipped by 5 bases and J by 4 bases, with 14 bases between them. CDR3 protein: CASSIRGGATEAFF. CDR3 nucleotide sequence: TGTGCCAGCAGTATTAGGGGGGGAGCCACTGAAGCTTTCTTT.

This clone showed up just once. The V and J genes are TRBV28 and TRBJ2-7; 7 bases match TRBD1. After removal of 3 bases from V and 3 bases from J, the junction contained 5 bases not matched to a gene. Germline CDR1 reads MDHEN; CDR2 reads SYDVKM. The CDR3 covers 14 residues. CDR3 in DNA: TGTGCCAGCAGTTTCACAGGGGACGGCTACGAGCAGTACGTC. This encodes CASSFTGDGYEQYV.

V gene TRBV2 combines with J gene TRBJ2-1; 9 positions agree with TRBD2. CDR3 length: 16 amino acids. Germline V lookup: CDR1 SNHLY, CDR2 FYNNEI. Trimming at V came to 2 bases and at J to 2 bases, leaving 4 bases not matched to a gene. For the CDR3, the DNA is TGTGCCAGCAGTGAATCGCTAGCGGGACCCTACAATGAGCAGTTCTTC. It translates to CASSESLAGPYNEQFF.

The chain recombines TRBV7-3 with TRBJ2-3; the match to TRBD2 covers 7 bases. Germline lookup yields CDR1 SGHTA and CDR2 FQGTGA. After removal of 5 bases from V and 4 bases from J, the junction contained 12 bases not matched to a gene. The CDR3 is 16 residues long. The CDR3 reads CASSPGAGGRADTQYF. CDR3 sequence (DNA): TGTGCCAGCAGCCCTGGTGCTGGGGGGAGGGCAGATACGCAGTATTTT.

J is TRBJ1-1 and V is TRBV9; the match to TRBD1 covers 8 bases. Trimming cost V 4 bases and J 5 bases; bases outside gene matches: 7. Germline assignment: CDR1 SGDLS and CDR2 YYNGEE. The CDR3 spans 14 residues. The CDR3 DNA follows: TGTGCCAGCAGCATACAGGGGGGTCGGACTGAAGCTTTCTTT. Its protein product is CASSIQGGRTEAFF.

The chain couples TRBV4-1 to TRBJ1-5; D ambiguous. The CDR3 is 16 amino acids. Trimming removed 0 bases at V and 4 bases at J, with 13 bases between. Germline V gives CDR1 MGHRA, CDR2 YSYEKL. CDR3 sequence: CASSQDSTVINQPQHF. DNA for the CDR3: TGCGCCAGCAGCCAAGATTCTACAGTGATTAATCAGCCCCAGCATTTT.